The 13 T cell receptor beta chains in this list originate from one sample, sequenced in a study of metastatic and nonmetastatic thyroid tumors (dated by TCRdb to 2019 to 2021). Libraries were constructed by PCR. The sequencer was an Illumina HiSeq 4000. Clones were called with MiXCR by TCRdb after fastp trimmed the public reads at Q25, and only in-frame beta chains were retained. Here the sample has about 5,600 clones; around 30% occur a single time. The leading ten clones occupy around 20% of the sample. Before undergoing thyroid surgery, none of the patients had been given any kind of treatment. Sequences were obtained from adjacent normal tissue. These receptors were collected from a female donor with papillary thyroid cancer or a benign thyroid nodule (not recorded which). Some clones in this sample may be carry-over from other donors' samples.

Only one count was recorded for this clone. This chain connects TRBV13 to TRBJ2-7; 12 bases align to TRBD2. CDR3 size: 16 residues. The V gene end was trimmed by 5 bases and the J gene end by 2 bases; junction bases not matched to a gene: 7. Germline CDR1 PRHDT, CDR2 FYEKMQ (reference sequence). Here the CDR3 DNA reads TGTGCCAGCAGCCCCGGACTAGCGGGGACGGCCTACGAGCAGTACTTC. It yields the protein CASSPGLAGTAYEQYF.

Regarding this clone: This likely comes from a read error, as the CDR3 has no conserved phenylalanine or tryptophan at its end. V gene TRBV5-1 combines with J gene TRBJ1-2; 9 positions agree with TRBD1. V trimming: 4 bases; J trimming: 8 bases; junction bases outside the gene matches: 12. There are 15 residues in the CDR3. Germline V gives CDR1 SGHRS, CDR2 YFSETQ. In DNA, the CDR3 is TGCGCCAGCAGCGACGGGGACAGGGAGGTTGAGGGCTACACCTCC. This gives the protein CASSDGDREVEGYTS.

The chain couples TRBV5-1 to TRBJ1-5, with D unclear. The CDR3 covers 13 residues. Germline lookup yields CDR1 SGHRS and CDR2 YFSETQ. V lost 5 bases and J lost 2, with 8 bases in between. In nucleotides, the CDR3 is TGCGCCAGCAGAAGACCGCGCAATCAGCCCCAGCATTTT. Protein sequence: CASRRPRNQPQHF.

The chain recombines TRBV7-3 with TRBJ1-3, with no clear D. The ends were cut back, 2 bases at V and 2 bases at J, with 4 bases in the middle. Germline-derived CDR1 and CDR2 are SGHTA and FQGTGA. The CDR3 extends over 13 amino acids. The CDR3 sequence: CASSLGPGNTIYF. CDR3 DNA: TGTGCCAGCAGCTTAGGCCCTGGAAACACCATATATTTT.

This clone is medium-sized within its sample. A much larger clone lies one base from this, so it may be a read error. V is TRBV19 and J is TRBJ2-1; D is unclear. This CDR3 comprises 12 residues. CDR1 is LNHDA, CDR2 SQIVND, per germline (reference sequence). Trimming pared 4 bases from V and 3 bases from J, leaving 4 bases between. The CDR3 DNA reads TGTGCCAGTAGTAAGGGCTACAATGAGCAGTTCTTC. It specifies CASSKGYNEQFF.

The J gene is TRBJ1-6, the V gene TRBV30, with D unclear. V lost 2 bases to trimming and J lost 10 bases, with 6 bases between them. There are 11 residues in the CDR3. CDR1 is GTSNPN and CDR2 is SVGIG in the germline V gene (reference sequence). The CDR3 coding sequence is TGTGCCTGGAGTAGGGTCTCACCCCTCCACTTT. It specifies CAWSRVSPLHF.

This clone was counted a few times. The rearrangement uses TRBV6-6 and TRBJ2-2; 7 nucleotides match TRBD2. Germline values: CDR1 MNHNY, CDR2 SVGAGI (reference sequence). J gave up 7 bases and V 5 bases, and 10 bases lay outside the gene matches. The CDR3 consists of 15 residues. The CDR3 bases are TGTGCCAGCAGTACTAGAGGGGAGGGAAACGGGGAGCTGTTTTTT. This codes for CASSTRGEGNGELFF.

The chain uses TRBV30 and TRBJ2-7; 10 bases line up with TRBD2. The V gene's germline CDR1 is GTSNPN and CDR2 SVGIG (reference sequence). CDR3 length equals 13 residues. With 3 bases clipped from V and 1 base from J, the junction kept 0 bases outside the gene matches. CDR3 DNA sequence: TGTGCCTGGAGACTAGCGGGATCCTACGAGCAGTACTTC. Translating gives CAWRLAGSYEQYF.

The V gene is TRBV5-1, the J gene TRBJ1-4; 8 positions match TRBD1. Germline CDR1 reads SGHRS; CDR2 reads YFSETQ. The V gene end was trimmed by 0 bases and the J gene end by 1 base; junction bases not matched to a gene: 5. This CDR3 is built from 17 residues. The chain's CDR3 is CASSLDGQGLTNEKLFF. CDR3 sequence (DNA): TGCGCCAGCAGCTTGGATGGACAGGGATTAACTAATGAAAAACTGTTTTTT.

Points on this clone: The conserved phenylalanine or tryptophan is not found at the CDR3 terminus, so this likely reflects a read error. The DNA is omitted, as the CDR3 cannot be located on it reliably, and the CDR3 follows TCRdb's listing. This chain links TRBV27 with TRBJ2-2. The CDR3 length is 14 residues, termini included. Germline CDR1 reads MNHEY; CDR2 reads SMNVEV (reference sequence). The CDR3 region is CASSFQSNTGEMLI.

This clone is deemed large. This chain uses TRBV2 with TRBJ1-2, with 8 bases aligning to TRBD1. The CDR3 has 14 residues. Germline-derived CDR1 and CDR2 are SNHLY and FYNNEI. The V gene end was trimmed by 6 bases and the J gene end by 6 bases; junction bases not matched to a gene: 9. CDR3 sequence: CASSPLQGADGYTF. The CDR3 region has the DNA TGTGCCAGCAGCCCCCTCCAGGGGGCCGATGGCTACACCTTC. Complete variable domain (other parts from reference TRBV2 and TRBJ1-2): EPEVTQTPSHQVTQMGQEVILRCVPISNHLYFYWYRQILGQKVEFLVSFYNNEISEKSEIFDDQFSVERPDGSNFTLKIRSTKLEDSAMYFCASSPLQGADGYTFGSGTRLTVV.

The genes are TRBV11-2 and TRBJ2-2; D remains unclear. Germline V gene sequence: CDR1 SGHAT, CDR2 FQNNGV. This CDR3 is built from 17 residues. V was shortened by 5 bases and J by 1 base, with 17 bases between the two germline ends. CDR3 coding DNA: TGTGCCAGCAGCCCCTTTCGGGTGGGCAGGAACACCGGGGAGCTGTTTTTT. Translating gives CASSPFRVGRNTGELFF.

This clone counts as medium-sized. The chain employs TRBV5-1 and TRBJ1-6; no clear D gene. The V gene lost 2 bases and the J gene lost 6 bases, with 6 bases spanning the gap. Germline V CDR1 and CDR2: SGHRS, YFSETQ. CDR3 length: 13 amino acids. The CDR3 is CASSLESNSPLHF. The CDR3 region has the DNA TGCGCCAGCAGCTTAGAGAGTAATTCACCCCTCCACTTT.